This T cell receptor (beta chain) came from a study of blood T cell repertoires in COVID-19. Study in general: Donors in the United States, Italy and Spain gave samples during acute or convalescent COVID-19.

Source study methods: Reference gene primer amplification yielded estimated nucleated cell counts. Clones were read by immunoSEQ multiplex PCR, and TCRdb kept only the in-frame ones, dropping some. V, J and clone size derive from that table, while D and trimming were established from the DNA sequence. The sample has roughly 250,000 clones; 80% to 90% are singletons. The CDR3 runs to 17 residues. Germline V lookup: CDR1 MNHEY, CDR2 SVGEGT. V was trimmed by 0 bases and J by 0 bases, leaving 12 bases between them. This sequence was found in a woman in her 70s with acute or convalescent COVID-19. The sequencing input was peripheral blood. This sequence joins TRBV6-2 or TRBV6-3 and TRBJ1-3; D gene uncertain. CDR3 region: CASSYSGGTNSGNTIYF. The CDR3 nucleotides are TGTGCCAGCAGTTACTCGGGAGGAACAAACTCTGGAAACACCATATATTTT.